The clone carrying this T cell receptor beta chain has just one count. The antigen is unknown. The data stem from a study of siplizumab effects on memory and regulatory T cells. Overall study results and limits: A minor fraction of alloreactive clones, and no more, mapped to unstimulated subsets.

Per germline, CDR1 SGHTA and CDR2 FQGNSA. V lost 5 bases, J lost 3 bases, and 8 bases stayed unmatched. The CDR3 runs 15 residues. About 9.2 x 10^4 TCR templates underwent assay in every sample. Profiled with immunoSEQ multiplex PCR; TCRdb holds only in-frame clones, not every one. The table lists around 61,000 clones, over 95% of them singletons. The sequenced material came from naive CD8+ T cells sorted from blood. This TCR derives from a human donor in good health. This sequence joins TRBV7-2 and TRBJ2-7, with 9 bases aligning to TRBD2. This chain's CDR3 is CASSQPSGIGYEQYF. The CDR3 region has the DNA TGTGCCAGCAGCCAACCTAGCGGGATAGGCTACGAGCAGTACTTC.